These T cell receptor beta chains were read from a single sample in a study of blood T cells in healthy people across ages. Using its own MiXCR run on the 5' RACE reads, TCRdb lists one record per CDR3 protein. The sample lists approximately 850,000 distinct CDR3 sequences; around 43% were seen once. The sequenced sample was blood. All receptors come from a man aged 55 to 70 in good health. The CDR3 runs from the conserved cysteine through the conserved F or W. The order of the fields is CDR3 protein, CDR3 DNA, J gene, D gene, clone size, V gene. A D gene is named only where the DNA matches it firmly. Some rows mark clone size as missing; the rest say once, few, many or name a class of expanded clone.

CDR3: CASSSNSGTDTQYF
DNA: TGTGCCAGCAGCTCAAACTCAGGGACAGATACGCAGTATTTT
J: TRBJ2-3
D: -
size: -
V: TRBV7-6

CDR3: CASSTQQGPYGYTF
DNA: TGTGCCAGCAGCACCCAACAGGGTCCGTATGGCTACACCTTC
J: TRBJ1-2
D: -
size: -
V: TRBV7-9

CDR3: CASSYSGTGTDTQYF
DNA: TGTGCCAGCAGTTACTCTGGGACAGGCACAGATACGCAGTATTTT
J: TRBJ2-3
D: TRBD1
size: -
V: TRBV6-6

CDR3: CASRPTGIYEQYF
DNA: TGTGCCAGCAGACCGACAGGGATCTACGAGCAGTACTTC
J: TRBJ2-7
D: TRBD1
size: few
V: TRBV28

CDR3: CASSFYGENYEQYF
DNA: TGTGCCAGCAGTTTCTACGGGGAAAACTACGAGCAGTACTTC
J: TRBJ2-7
D: -
size: -
V: TRBV28

CDR3: CASSQEIYEQYF
DNA: TGTGCCAGCTCACAGGAAATCTACGAGCAGTACTTC
J: TRBJ2-7
D: -
size: -
V: TRBV18

CDR3: CASSPSSTDSNQPQHF
DNA: TGTGCCAGCTCACCATCTTCTACAGACAGCAATCAGCCCCAGCATTTT
J: TRBJ1-5
D: -
size: -
V: TRBV18

CDR3: CASSPGSGTGELLF
DNA: TGCGCCAGCAGCCCCGGCAGCGGGACCGGGGAGCTGCTTTTT
J: TRBJ2-2
D: TRBD2
size: -
V: TRBV5-1

CDR3: CASSPGAIDTQYF
DNA: TGTGCCAGCAGCCCGGGAGCCATTGATACGCAGTATTTT
J: TRBJ2-3
D: -
size: -
V: TRBV7-2

CDR3: CASSLAQSAYNEQYF
DNA: TGTGCCAGCAGCTTAGCACAGTCCGCCTACAATGAGCAGTACTTC
J: TRBJ2-5
D: -
size: -
V: TRBV7-9

CDR3: CASSKGGPQGNTEAFF
DNA: TGCGCCAGCAGCAAAGGGGGTCCCCAAGGGAACACTGAAGCTTTCTTT
J: TRBJ1-1
D: -
size: few
V: TRBV4-3

CDR3: CASSRMLQDNEQFF
DNA: TGTGCCAGCAGCCGGATGTTGCAGGACAATGAGCAGTTCTTC
J: TRBJ2-1
D: -
size: -
V: TRBV7-2

CDR3: CSVPSGVGYNEQFF
DNA: TGCAGCGTTCCTAGCGGGGTGGGCTACAATGAGCAGTTCTTC
J: TRBJ2-1
D: TRBD2
size: few
V: TRBV29-1

CDR3: CASSPPTNTEAFF
DNA: TGCGCCAGCAGCCCACCCACGAACACTGAAGCTTTCTTT
J: TRBJ1-1
D: -
size: -
V: TRBV5-1

CDR3: CASSLYTSGANYEQYF
DNA: TGTGCCAGCAGCTTATACACTAGCGGGGCAAACTACGAGCAGTACTTC
J: TRBJ2-7
D: TRBD2
size: few
V: TRBV11-2

CDR3: CSAKTSGAAQETQYF
DNA: TGCAGTGCTAAGACTAGCGGGGCGGCACAAGAGACCCAGTACTTC
J: TRBJ2-5
D: TRBD2
size: -
V: TRBV20-1

CDR3: CSVGRLDTGELFF
DNA: TGCAGCGTTGGTAGGCTAGATACCGGGGAGCTGTTTTTT
J: TRBJ2-2
D: -
size: once
V: TRBV29-1

CDR3: CSATRGTGNTGELFF
DNA: TGCAGCGCCACTAGAGGGACAGGGAACACCGGGGAGCTGTTTTTT
J: TRBJ2-2
D: TRBD1
size: -
V: TRBV29-1

CDR3: CASSLIPGTSGGEQYF
DNA: TGTGCCAGCAGTTTAATCCCCGGGACTAGCGGGGGGGAGCAGTACTTC
J: TRBJ2-7
D: TRBD2
size: -
V: TRBV27

CDR3: CSARDRDSSYEQYF
DNA: TGCAGTGCTAGAGACCGGGACAGCTCCTACGAGCAGTACTTC
J: TRBJ2-7
D: TRBD1
size: -
V: TRBV20-1

CDR3: CATSDLDSYEQYF
DNA: TGTGCCACCAGTGATTTGGACAGCTACGAGCAGTACTTC
J: TRBJ2-7
D: -
size: few
V: TRBV24-1

CDR3: CASSPRRLAGEGNIQYF
DNA: TGTGCCAGCAGCCCTAGGCGACTAGCGGGGGAGGGAAACATTCAGTACTTC
J: TRBJ2-4
D: TRBD2
size: once
V: TRBV7-2

CDR3: CASSVVGISTDTQYF
DNA: TGTGCCAGCAGCGTAGTAGGGATTAGCACAGATACGCAGTATTTT
J: TRBJ2-3
D: -
size: -
V: TRBV9

CDR3: CASRDDYANEQFF
DNA: TGTGCCAGCAGGGACGACTACGCCAATGAGCAGTTCTTC
J: TRBJ2-1
D: -
size: once
V: TRBV6-1

CDR3: CASSSGGGSYNSPLHF
DNA: TGTGCCAGCAGTTCGGGGGGAGGCTCCTATAATTCACCCCTCCACTTT
J: TRBJ1-6
D: -
size: -
V: TRBV12-3/TRBV12-4

CDR3: CAISESMAAISYEQYF
DNA: TGTGCCATCAGTGAGTCTATGGCAGCAATTTCCTACGAGCAGTACTTC
J: TRBJ2-7
D: -
size: -
V: TRBV10-3

CDR3: CASSRTGPNQPQHF
DNA: TGTGCCAGCAGTCGGACAGGGCCCAATCAGCCCCAGCATTTT
J: TRBJ1-5
D: TRBD1
size: -
V: TRBV6-2/TRBV6-3

CDR3: CASRWRGTKTQYF
DNA: TGTGCCAGTCGCTGGAGGGGGACGAAGACCCAGTACTTC
J: TRBJ2-5
D: -
size: -
V: TRBV27

CDR3: CSAERDRPLKGYTF
DNA: TGCAGTGCTGAACGGGACAGGCCTCTAAAAGGCTACACCTTC
J: TRBJ1-2
D: TRBD1
size: -
V: TRBV20-1

CDR3: CSARFGPDTEAFF
DNA: TGCAGTGCTAGATTCGGGCCGGACACTGAAGCTTTCTTT
J: TRBJ1-1
D: -
size: few
V: TRBV20-1

CDR3: CASSYSGYQETQFF
DNA: TGTGCCAGCAGTTACTCGGGATACCAAGAGACCCAGTTCTTC
J: TRBJ2-1
D: -
size: -
V: TRBV6-5

CDR3: CASSQDLRRAGEAFF
DNA: TGTGCCAGCAGCCAAGACCTCCGGCGGGCTGGTGAAGCTTTCTTT
J: TRBJ1-1
D: -
size: -
V: TRBV4-2

CDR3: CASRTGDRVGDTQYF
DNA: TGTGCCAGCAGAACAGGGGACAGGGTGGGAGATACGCAGTATTTT
J: TRBJ2-3
D: TRBD1
size: -
V: TRBV27

CDR3: CASSLVPGTVRSTDTQYF
DNA: TGTGCCAGCAGCTTAGTACCCGGGACAGTTAGAAGCACAGATACGCAGTATTTT
J: TRBJ2-3
D: TRBD1
size: few
V: TRBV7-2

CDR3: CASSLGVTNTGELFF
DNA: TGTGCCAGCAGCTTGGGGGTGACTAACACCGGGGAGCTGTTTTTT
J: TRBJ2-2
D: -
size: once
V: TRBV5-5

CDR3: CASSPAGGGYNEQFF
DNA: TGCGCCAGCAGCCCCGCGGGCGGGGGTTACAATGAGCAGTTCTTC
J: TRBJ2-1
D: TRBD2
size: -
V: TRBV5-1

CDR3: CASSWDRMGEKLFF
DNA: TGTGCCAGCAGTTGGGACCGGATGGGGGAAAAACTGTTTTTT
J: TRBJ1-4
D: -
size: -
V: TRBV12-3/TRBV12-4